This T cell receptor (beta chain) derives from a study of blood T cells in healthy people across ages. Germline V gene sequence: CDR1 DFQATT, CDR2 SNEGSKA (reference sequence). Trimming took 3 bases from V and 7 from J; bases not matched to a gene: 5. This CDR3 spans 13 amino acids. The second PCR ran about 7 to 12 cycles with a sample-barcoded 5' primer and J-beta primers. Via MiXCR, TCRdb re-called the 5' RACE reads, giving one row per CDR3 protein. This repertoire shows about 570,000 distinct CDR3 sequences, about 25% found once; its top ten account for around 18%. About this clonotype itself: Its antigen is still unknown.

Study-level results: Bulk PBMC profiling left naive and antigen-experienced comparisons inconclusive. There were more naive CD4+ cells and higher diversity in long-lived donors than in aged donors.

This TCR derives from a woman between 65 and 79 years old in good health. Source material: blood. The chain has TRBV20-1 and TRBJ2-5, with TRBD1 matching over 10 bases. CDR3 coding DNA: TGCAGTGCTAGGGGACAGGGGCAGGGGACCCAGTACTTC. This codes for CSARGQGQGTQYF.